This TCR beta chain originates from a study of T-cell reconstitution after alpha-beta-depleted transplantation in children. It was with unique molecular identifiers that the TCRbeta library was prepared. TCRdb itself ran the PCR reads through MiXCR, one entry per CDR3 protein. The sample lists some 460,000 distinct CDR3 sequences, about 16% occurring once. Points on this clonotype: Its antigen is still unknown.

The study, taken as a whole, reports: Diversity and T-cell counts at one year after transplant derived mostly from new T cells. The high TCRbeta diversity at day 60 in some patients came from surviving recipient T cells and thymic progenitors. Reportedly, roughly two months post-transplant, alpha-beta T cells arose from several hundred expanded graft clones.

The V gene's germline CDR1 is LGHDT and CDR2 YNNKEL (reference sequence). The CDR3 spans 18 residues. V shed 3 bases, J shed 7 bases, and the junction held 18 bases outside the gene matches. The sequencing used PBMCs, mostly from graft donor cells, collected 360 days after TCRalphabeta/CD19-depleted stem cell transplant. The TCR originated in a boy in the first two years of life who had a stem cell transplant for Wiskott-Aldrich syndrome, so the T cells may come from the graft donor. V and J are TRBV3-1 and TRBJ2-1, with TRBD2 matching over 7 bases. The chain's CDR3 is CASSHPEEGGPRRNEQFF. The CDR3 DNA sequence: TGTGCCAGCAGCCACCCCGAGGAGGGAGGGCCCAGGAGGAATGAGCAGTTCTTC.